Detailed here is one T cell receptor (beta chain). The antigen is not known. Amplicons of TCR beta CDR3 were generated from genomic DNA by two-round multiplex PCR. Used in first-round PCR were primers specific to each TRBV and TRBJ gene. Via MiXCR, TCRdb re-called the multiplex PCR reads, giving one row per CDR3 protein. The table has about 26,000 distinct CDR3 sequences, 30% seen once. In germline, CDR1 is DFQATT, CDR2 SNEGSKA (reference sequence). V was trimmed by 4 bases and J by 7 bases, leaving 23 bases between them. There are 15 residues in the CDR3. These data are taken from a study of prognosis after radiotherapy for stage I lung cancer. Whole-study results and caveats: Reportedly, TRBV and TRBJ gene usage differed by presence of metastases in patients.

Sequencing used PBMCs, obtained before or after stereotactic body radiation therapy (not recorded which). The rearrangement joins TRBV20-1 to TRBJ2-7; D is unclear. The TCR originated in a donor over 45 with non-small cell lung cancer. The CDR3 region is CSATLRLWGNLEQYF. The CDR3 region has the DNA TGCAGTGCTACCCTACGATTATGGGGAAATCTGGAGCAGTACTTC.